Below, 9 T cell receptor beta chains from the same sample are listed, as sequenced in a study of tissue T cells after allogeneic stem cell transplantation. Only in-frame clones appear in the TCRdb table, and some are missing; sequencing was by immunoSEQ multiplex PCR. Of just over 4,000 clones in the sample, around half are singletons; the top ten hold approximately 39%. Time point: mouse harvest day 14 after allogeneic transplant. Mouse grafts combined 10^7 T-cell-depleted bone marrow cells with 10^6 splenic CD5+ T cells. The sample was lymph node tissue. The receptors were sampled from a female BALB/c mouse given C57BL/6 T cells with graft-versus-host disease after an allogeneic hematopoietic cell transplant.

About this clone itself: Gene names are mouse gene names. The read gets to within 1 residue of the CDR3 end, and the germline J gene fills in the rest. V usage is TRBV3 and J usage is TRBJ2-2; possible D gene TRBD1, 6 bases. Trimming left V 2 bases short and J 4 bases short, with 11 bases between. Per germline, CDR1 SNHLY and CDR2 FYNGKV (reference sequence). CDR3 size: 15 residues. The covered CDR3 bases are TGTGCCAGCAGCTTAAAACAGGGCGGCACCGGGCAGCTCTAC. Translation: CASSLKQGGTGQLY. The entire CDR3 protein is CASSLKQGGTGQLYF.

Worth noting for this clone: The germline and genes are mouse ones. Sequencing ends 1 residue short of the CDR3 end; the germline J gene provides the rest. The chain has TRBV23 and TRBJ1-2; the tabulated D call, TRBD1, remains unverified against the DNA. Germline V lookup: CDR1 KGHTA, CDR2 FQNQQP. The CDR3 is made up of 13 amino acids. The CDR3 spells CSSSTGEGSDYTF. The sequenced CDR3 bases are TGCTCCAGCAGTACAGGGGAGGGCTCCGACTACACC.

Points on this clone: Genes and germline are mouse. With the read ending 1 residue before the CDR3 end, the germline J gene is used to fill in that end. The chain has TRBV13-2 and TRBJ2-5; 8 bases line up with TRBD1. Germline loops: CDR1 NNHNN, CDR2 SYGAGS (reference sequence). This CDR3 contains 16 residues. V lost 0 bases, J lost 3 bases, and 6 bases stayed unmatched. CDR3: CASGDAPYRGQDTQYF. CDR3 DNA, as far as it was read: TGTGCCAGCGGTGATGCCCCTTACAGGGGGCAAGACACCCAGTAC.

Concerning this clone itself: Gene names follow the mouse nomenclature. The read halts 1 residue ahead of the CDR3 end, with the missing end drawn from the germline J gene. The J gene is TRBJ2-2, the V gene TRBV19; 11 nucleotides agree with TRBD2. V gave up 1 base and J gave up 6 bases; unmatched junction bases: 2. There are 15 residues in the CDR3. Germline V lookup: CDR1 FNHDT, CDR2 SITEND (reference sequence). The CDR3 DNA, read in part, is TGTGCCAGCAGTATAACTGGGGGGGCGCCCGGGCAGCTCTAC. Protein: CASSITGGAPGQLY. The CDR3 in full is CASSITGGAPGQLYF.

This clone came up a few times. Germline and genes here are mouse. The read halts 1 residue ahead of the CDR3 end, with the missing end drawn from the germline J gene. The V call is TRBV19, the J call TRBJ2-7; a weak D match, TRBD1 (5 bases). CDR3 length: 13 residues. Between the trimmed V and J ends, which lost 1 base and 3 bases, there was a span of 8 bases. Per the germline V gene, CDR1 is FNHDT and CDR2 is SITEND (reference sequence). The part of the CDR3 DNA that was read is TGTGCCAGCAGTATAAAGGGGAGCTATGAACAGTAC. This codes for CASSIKGSYEQY. The complete CDR3 protein is CASSIKGSYEQYF.

This clone was picked up a small number of times. Any gene name here is a mouse gene name. The observed sequence ends 1 residue before the CDR3 terminus, with the missing tail filled in from the germline J gene. The chain combines TRBV15 with TRBJ2-7, with D perhaps being TRBD1 or TRBD2 (7 bases each). The CDR3 is 13 amino acids. Per germline, CDR1 SGHND and CDR2 FRSKSL. The germline V and J ends were trimmed by 4 bases and 4 bases, with 11 bases remaining between them. The part of the CDR3 DNA that was read is TGTGCCAGCAGTTCAGGGGGGCTATATGAACAGTAC. Its protein is CASSSGGLYEQY. In full, the CDR3 reads CASSSGGLYEQYF.

Of note for this clone: These gene names are mouse names. The missing CDR3 end, 1 residue past where the read stops, is filled in from the germline J gene. J is TRBJ1-1 and V is TRBV26; D gene ambiguous. Trimming left V 4 bases short and J 1 base short, with 7 bases between. Looked up from germline, CDR1 is KGHPV and CDR2 is FQNQEV (reference sequence). This CDR3 has 13 residues. The CDR3 sequence: CASSPDGNTEVFF. Incomplete CDR3 DNA: TGTGCCAGCAGTCCGGACGGAAACACAGAAGTCTTC.

A few counts support this clone. Mouse gene names and germline throughout. The read terminates 1 residue ahead of where the CDR3 ends, so the germline J gene completes it. The chain has TRBV3 and TRBJ1-4, with no clear D. Trimming cost V 1 base and J 0 bases, with 6 bases left between them. Germline CDR1 reads SNHLY; CDR2 reads FYNGKV (reference sequence). The CDR3 has 15 residues. This CDR3 reads CASSLDGFSNERLFF. The covered CDR3 bases are TGTGCCAGCAGCTTAGACGGGTTTTCCAACGAAAGATTATTT.

This clone is termed medium-sized (0.01 to 0.1%). Gene names refer to mouse genes. The DNA ends 1 residue before the CDR3 does, and the rest of the CDR3 is filled in from the germline J gene. The chain combines TRBV5 with TRBJ1-4; possibly TRBD1 for D (5 bases). V was pared by 0 bases and J by 2 bases, with 7 bases between. Germline CDR1 and CDR2: LGHNA and YNLKQL (reference sequence). CDR3 length: 15 residues. This CDR3 is CASSQERGSNERLFF. Incomplete CDR3 DNA: TGTGCCAGCAGCCAAGAAAGGGGATCCAACGAAAGATTATTT.